This T cell receptor (beta chain) comes out of a study of blood T cell repertoires in COVID-19. Study summary: Samples representing acute and convalescent COVID-19 were sourced from the United States, Italy and Spain.

Clones were read by immunoSEQ multiplex PCR, and TCRdb kept only the in-frame ones, dropping some. The table has about 250,000 clones, roughly 89% seen once. Per the germline V gene, CDR1 is SGHTA and CDR2 is FQGNSA. The CDR3 is made up of 15 amino acids. V was clipped by 1 base and J by 1 base; unmatched bases: 0. As regards this clone: Other nucleotide sequences from this sample produce the same CDR3.

V gene TRBV7-2 combines with J gene TRBJ1-4; TRBD1 agrees at 7 bases. The receptor comes from a woman aged 25 to 39 with acute COVID-19. The specimen was PBMCs or T cells enriched from blood (not recorded which). CDR3 in amino acids: CASSLDRGTNEKLFF. Written as DNA, the CDR3 is TGTGCCAGCAGCTTAGACAGGGGAACTAATGAAAAACTGTTTTTT.